These T cell receptor beta chains were read from a single sample in a study of blood T cell repertoires in COVID-19. Here immunoSEQ multiplex PCR was the method, and the copy in TCRdb shows in-frame clones only, minus some. The sample includes 250,000 to 300,000 clones, 70% to 90% of them seen just once. The specimen sequenced was peripheral blood. These receptors were taken from a woman in her fifties or sixties with acute or convalescent COVID-19. The CDR3 runs from the conserved cysteine through the conserved F or W. Each record gives: V gene, clone size, J gene, D gene, CDR3 protein, CDR3 DNA. A D gene is named only where the DNA matches it firmly. Not every row has a clone size; where given, it reads once, few, many or a size class.

TRBV29-1,once,TRBJ1-3,.,CSVDAGGGNTIYF,TGCAGCGTTGATGCAGGAGGTGGAAACACCATATATTTT
TRBV7-9,.,TRBJ1-4,TRBD1,CASSLARDRLKNEKLFF,TGTGCCAGCAGCTTAGCGAGGGACAGGTTAAAAAATGAAAAACTGTTTTTT
TRBV5-1,.,TRBJ1-1,.,CASRLGQMNTEAFF,TGCGCCAGCAGATTGGGGCAGATGAACACTGAAGCTTTCTTT
TRBV6-5,few,TRBJ1-2,.,CASSYSRGSLRGYTF,TGTGCCAGCAGTTACTCGAGAGGGAGTCTCAGGGGCTACACCTTC
TRBV3-1/TRBV3-2,.,TRBJ2-1,.,CASSQRRVNNEQFF,TGTGCCAGCAGCCAGAGGCGGGTAAACAATGAGCAGTTCTTC
TRBV15,.,TRBJ2-2,TRBD1,CATSRDLGTGPRELFF,TGTGCCACCAGCAGAGATCTAGGGACAGGGCCCCGGGAGCTGTTTTTT
TRBV19,.,TRBJ1-5,TRBD1,CASSIVGGGGQPQHF,TGTGCCAGTAGTATTGTAGGAGGGGGCGGTCAGCCCCAGCATTTT
TRBV3-1/TRBV3-2,.,TRBJ1-2,.,CASTGGNYGYTF,TGTGCCAGCACGGGAGGTAACTATGGCTACACCTTC
TRBV7-3,.,TRBJ2-3,TRBD2,CASSPRGLAVSTDTQYF,TGTGCCAGCAGCCCCAGGGGACTAGCAGTCAGCACAGATACGCAGTATTTT
TRBV7-9,once,TRBJ1-2,.,CASSLEGFQRGYTF,TGTGCCAGCAGCCTGGAGGGATTCCAGAGAGGCTACACCTTC
TRBV7-3,.,TRBJ2-1,TRBD2,CASSRGTSGGSYNEQFF,TGTGCCAGCAGCCGAGGGACTAGCGGGGGTTCCTACAATGAGCAGTTCTTC
TRBV2,.,TRBJ1-3,TRBD1,CASRGQNSGNTIYF,TGTGCCAGCAGGGGACAGAACTCTGGAAACACCATATATTTT
TRBV3-1/TRBV3-2,.,TRBJ1-4,.,CASRASGATNEKLFF,TGTGCCAGCAGAGCCTCGGGTGCAACTAATGAAAAACTGTTTTTT
TRBV29-1,.,TRBJ1-2,.,CSVQGQSYGYTF,TGCAGCGTTCAAGGACAGTCCTATGGCTACACCTTC
TRBV28,.,TRBJ1-2,TRBD1,CASGTGAGYGYTF,TGTGCCAGCGGAACAGGGGCTGGGTATGGCTACACCTTC
TRBV28,.,TRBJ1-5,TRBD1,CASSPKVPRGDQPQHF,TGTGCCAGCAGCCCTAAAGTCCCCAGGGGGGATCAGCCCCAGCATTTT
TRBV28,.,TRBJ1-4,.,CASSERQLEKLFF,TGTGCCAGCAGTGAAAGACAGTTAGAAAAACTGTTTTTT
TRBV19,.,TRBJ1-4,.,CASRGRGGQEKLFF,TGTGCCAGTAGGGGCAGGGGCGGGCAGGAAAAACTGTTTTTT
TRBV9,.,TRBJ1-1,.,CASSPPGTLNTEAFF,TGTGCCAGCAGCCCCCCCGGGACATTGAACACTGAAGCTTTCTTT
TRBV19,.,TRBJ1-6,.,CASSNAGGVGNSPLHF,TGTGCCAGTAGTAACGCCGGGGGGGTCGGGAATTCACCCCTCCACTTT